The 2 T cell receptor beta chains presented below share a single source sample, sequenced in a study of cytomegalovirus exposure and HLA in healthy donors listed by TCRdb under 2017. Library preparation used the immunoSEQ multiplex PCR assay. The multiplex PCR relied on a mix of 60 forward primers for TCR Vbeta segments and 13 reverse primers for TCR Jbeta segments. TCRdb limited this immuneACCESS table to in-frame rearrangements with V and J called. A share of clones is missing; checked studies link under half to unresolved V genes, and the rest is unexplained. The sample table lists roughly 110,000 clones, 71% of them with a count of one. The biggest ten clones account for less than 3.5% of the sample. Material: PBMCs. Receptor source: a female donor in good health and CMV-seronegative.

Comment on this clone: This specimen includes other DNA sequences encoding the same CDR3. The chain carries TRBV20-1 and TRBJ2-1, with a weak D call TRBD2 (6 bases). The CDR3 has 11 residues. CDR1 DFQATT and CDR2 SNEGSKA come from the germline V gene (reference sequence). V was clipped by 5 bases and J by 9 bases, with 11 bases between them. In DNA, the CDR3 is TGCAGTGCTCTTGGGCGGGGTGAGCAGTTCTTC. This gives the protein CSALGRGEQFF.

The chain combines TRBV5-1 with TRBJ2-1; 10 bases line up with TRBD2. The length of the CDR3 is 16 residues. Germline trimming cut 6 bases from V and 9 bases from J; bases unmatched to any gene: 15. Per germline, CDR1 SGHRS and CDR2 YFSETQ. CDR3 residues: CASNGLAETNAREQFF. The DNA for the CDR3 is TGCGCCAGCAACGGACTAGCGGAGACTAACGCCCGTGAGCAGTTCTTC.